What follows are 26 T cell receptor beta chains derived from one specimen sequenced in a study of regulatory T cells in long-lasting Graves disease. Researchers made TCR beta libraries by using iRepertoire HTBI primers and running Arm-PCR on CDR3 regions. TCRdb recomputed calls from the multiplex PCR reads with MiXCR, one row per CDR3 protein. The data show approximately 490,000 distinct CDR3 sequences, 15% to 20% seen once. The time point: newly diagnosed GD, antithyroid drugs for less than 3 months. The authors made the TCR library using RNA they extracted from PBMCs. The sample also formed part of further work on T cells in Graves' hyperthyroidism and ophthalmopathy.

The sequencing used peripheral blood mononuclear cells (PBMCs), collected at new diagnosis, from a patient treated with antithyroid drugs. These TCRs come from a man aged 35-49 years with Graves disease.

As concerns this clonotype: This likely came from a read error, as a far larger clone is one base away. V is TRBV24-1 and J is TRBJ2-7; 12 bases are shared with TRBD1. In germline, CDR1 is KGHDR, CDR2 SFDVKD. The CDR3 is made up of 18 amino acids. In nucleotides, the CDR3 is TGTGCCAGCAGCCTTACCGGGACAGGGGGCTTAACGTCCTACGAGCAGCACTTC. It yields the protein CASSLTGTGGLTSYEQHF.

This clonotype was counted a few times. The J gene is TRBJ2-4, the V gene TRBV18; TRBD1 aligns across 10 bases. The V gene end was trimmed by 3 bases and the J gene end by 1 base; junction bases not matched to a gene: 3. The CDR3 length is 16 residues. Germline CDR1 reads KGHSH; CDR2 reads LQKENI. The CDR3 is CASSPMGQGAKNIQYF. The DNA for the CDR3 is TGTGCCAGCTCACCCATGGGACAGGGGGCCAAAAACATTCAGTACTTC.

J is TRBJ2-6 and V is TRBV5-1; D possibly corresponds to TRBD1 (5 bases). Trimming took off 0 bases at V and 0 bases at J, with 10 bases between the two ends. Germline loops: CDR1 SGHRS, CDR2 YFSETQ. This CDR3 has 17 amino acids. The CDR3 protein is CASSLARAGSGANVLTF. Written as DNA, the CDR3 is TGCGCCAGCAGCTTGGCCAGGGCCGGCTCTGGGGCCAACGTCCTGACTTTC. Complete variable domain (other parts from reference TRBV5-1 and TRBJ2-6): KAGVTQTPRYLIKTRGQQVTLSCSPISGHRSVSWYQQTPGQGLQFLFEYFSETQRNKGNFPGRFSGRQFSNSRSEMNVSTLELGDSALYLCASSLARAGSGANVLTFGAGSRLTVL.

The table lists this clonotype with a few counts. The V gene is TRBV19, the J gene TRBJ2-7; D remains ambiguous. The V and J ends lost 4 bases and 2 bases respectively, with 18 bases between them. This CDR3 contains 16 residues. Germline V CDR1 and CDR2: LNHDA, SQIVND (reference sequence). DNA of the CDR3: TGTGCCAGTAGTAACCCACCTGGCTCACGTACCTACGAGCAGTACTTC. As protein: CASSNPPGSRTYEQYF.

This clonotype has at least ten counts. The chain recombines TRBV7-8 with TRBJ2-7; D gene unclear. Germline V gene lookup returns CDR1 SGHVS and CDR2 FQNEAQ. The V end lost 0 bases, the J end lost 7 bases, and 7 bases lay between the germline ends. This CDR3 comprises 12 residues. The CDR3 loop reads CASSLAMGEQYF. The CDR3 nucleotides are TGTGCCAGCAGCTTAGCCATGGGGGAGCAGTACTTC.

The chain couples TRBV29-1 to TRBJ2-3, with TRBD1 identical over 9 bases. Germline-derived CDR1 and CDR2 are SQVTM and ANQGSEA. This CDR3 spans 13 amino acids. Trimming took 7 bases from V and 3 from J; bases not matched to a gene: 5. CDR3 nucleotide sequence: TGCAGCGGGGGGACAGGGCCGACAGATACGCAGTATTTT. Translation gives CSGGTGPTDTQYF.

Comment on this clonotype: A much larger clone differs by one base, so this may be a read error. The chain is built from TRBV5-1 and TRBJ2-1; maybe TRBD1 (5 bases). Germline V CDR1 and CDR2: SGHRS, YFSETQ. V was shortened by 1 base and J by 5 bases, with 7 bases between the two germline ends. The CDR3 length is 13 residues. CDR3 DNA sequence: TGCGCCAGCAGCTTGACAGGACACAATGAGCAGTTCTTC. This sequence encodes CASSLTGHNEQFF. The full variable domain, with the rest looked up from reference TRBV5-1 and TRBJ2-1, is KAGVTQTPRYLIKTRGQQVTLSCSPISGHRSVSWYQQTPGQGLQFLFEYFSETQRNKGNFPGRFSGRQFSNSRSEMNVSTLELGDSALYLCASSLTGHNEQFFGPGTRLTVL.

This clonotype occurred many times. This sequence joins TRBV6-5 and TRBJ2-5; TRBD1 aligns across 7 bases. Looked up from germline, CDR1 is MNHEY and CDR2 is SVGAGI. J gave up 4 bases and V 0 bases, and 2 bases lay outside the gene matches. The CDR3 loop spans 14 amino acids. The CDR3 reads CASSYSRQGETQYF. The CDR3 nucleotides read TGTGCCAGCAGTTACTCAAGACAGGGAGAGACCCAGTACTTC.

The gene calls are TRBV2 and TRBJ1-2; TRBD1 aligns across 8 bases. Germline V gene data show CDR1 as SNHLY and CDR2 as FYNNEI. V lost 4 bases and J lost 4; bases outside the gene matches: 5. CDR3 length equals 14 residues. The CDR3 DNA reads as TGTGCCAGCAGTGTGGACAGGGCCCCCTATGGCTACACCTTC. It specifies CASSVDRAPYGYTF.

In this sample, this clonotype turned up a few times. This chain's CDR3 is CASSFSRPQETQYF. In nucleotides, the CDR3 is TGTGCCAGCAGCTTTTCCAGGCCCCAAGAGACCCAGTACTTC. V and J are TRBV7-9 and TRBJ2-5, with D uncertain. The CDR3 runs to 14 residues. Between the trimmed V and J ends, which lost 3 bases and 1 base, there was a span of 9 bases. Germline V gives CDR1 SEHNR, CDR2 FQNEAQ (reference sequence). The full variable domain, with the rest looked up from reference TRBV7-9 and TRBJ2-5, is DTGVSQNPRHKITKRGQNVTFRCDPISEHNRLYWYRQTLGQGPEFLTYFQNEAQLEKSRLLSDRFSAERPKGSFSTLEIQRTEQGDSAMYLCASSFSRPQETQYFGPGTRLLVL.

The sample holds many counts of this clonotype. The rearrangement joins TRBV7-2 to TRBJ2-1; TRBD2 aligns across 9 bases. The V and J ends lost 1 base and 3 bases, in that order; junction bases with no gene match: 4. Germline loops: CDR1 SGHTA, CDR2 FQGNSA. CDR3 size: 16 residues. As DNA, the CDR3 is TGTGCCAGCAGCTTAGTAGGGACTAGCAACTACAATGAGCAGTTCTTC. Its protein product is CASSLVGTSNYNEQFF.

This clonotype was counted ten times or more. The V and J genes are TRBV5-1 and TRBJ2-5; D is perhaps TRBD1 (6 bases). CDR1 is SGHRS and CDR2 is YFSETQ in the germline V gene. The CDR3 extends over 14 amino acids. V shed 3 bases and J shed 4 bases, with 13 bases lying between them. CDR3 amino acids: CASSYRAVGETQYF. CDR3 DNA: TGCGCCAGCAGCTACAGGGCGGTGGGAGAGACCCAGTACTTC.

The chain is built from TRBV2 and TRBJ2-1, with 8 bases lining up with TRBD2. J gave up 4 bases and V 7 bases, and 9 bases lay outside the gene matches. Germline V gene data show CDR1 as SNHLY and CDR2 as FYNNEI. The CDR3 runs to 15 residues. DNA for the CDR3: TGTGCCAGCAACCTCAGGACTAGCCTTTACAATGAGCAGTTCTTC. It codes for CASNLRTSLYNEQFF.

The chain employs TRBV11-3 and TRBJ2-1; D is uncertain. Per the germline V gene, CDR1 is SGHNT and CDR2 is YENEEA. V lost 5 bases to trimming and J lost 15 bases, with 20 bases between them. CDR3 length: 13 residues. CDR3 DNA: TGTGCCAGCAGCCCAAGCTTACAAGGGTCCGCGTTCTTC. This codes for CASSPSLQGSAFF.

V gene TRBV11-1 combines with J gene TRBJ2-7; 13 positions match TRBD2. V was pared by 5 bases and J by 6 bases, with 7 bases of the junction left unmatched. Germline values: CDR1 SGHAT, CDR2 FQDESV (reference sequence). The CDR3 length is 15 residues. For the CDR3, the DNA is TGTGCCAGCAGCCCCCAACTAGCGGGAGGGCTCGAGCAGTACTTC. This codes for CASSPQLAGGLEQYF.

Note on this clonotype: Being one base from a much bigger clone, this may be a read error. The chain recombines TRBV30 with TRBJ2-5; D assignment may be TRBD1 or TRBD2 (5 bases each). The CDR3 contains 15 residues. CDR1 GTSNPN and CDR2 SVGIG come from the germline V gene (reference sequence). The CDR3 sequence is CARSIPGDGRETQYF. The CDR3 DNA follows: TGTGCCAGGAGTATTCCCGGGGACGGAAGAGAGACCCAGTACTTC.

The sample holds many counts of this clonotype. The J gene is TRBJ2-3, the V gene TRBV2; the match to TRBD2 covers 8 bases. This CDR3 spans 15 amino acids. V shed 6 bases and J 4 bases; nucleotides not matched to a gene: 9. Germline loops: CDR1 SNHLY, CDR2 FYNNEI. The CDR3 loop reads CASRKRLAMPDTQYF. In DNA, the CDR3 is TGTGCCAGCAGGAAACGACTAGCGATGCCAGATACGCAGTATTTT.

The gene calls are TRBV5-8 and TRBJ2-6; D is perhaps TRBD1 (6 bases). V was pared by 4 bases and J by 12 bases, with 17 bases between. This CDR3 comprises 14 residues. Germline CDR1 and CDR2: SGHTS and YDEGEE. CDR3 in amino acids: CASSTRQDSPVLTF. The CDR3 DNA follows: TGTGCCAGCAGCACTCGACAGGACTCTCCCGTCCTGACTTTC.

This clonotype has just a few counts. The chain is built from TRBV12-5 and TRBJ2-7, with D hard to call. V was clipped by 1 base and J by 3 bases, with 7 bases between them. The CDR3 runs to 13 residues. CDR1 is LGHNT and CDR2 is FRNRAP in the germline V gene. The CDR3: CASGLGRNYEQYF. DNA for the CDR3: TGTGCTAGTGGTTTGGGACGGAACTACGAGCAGTACTTC.

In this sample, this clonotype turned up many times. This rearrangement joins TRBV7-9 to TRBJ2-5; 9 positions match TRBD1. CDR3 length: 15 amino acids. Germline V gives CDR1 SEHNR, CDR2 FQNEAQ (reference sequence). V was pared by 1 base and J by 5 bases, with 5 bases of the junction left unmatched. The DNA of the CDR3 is TGTGCCAGCAGCTTAGTGGACAGGGGAGGCGAGACCCAGTACTTC. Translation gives CASSLVDRGGETQYF.

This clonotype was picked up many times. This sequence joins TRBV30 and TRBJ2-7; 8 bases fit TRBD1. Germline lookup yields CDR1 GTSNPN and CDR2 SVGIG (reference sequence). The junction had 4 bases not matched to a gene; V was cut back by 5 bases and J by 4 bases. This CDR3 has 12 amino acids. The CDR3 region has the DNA TGTGCCTGGGCCGGGACAGGTTACGAGCAGTACTTC. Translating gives CAWAGTGYEQYF.

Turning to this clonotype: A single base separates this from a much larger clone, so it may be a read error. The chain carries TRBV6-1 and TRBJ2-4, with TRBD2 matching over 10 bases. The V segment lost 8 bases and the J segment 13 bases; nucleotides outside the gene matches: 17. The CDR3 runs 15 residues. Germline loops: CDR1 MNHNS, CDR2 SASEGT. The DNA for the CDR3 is TGTGCCAGCGGGCCATTAGCGGGAGGAAGGGATGAGCAGTACTTC. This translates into CASGPLAGGRDEQYF.

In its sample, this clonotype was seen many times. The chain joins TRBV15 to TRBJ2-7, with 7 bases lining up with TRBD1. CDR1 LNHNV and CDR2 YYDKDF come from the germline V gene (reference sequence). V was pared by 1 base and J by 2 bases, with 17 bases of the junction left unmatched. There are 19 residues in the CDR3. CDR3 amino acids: CATSRGNQGGEGSAYEQYF. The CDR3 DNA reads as TGTGCCACCAGCAGAGGGAATCAAGGGGGCGAAGGGTCGGCCTACGAGCAGTACTTC.

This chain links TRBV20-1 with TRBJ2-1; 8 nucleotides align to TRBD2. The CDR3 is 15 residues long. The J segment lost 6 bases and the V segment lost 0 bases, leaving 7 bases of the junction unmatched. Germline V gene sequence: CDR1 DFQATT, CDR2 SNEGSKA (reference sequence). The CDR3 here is CSARDSGSSVNEQFF. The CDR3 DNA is TGCAGTGCTAGAGACAGCGGGAGTTCAGTCAATGAGCAGTTCTTC.

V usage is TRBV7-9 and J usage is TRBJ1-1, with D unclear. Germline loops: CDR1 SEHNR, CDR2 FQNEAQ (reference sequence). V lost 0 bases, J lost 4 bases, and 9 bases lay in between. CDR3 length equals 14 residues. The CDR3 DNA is TGTGCCAGCAGCTTAGCAGGGTATGGCACTGAAGCTTTCTTT. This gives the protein CASSLAGYGTEAFF.

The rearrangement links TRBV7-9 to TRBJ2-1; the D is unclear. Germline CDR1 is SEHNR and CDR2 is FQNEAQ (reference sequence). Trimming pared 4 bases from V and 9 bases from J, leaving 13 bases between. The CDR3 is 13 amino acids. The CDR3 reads CASSSPLIREQFF. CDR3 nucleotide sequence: TGTGCCAGCAGCTCGCCCCTTATCCGTGAGCAGTTCTTC.